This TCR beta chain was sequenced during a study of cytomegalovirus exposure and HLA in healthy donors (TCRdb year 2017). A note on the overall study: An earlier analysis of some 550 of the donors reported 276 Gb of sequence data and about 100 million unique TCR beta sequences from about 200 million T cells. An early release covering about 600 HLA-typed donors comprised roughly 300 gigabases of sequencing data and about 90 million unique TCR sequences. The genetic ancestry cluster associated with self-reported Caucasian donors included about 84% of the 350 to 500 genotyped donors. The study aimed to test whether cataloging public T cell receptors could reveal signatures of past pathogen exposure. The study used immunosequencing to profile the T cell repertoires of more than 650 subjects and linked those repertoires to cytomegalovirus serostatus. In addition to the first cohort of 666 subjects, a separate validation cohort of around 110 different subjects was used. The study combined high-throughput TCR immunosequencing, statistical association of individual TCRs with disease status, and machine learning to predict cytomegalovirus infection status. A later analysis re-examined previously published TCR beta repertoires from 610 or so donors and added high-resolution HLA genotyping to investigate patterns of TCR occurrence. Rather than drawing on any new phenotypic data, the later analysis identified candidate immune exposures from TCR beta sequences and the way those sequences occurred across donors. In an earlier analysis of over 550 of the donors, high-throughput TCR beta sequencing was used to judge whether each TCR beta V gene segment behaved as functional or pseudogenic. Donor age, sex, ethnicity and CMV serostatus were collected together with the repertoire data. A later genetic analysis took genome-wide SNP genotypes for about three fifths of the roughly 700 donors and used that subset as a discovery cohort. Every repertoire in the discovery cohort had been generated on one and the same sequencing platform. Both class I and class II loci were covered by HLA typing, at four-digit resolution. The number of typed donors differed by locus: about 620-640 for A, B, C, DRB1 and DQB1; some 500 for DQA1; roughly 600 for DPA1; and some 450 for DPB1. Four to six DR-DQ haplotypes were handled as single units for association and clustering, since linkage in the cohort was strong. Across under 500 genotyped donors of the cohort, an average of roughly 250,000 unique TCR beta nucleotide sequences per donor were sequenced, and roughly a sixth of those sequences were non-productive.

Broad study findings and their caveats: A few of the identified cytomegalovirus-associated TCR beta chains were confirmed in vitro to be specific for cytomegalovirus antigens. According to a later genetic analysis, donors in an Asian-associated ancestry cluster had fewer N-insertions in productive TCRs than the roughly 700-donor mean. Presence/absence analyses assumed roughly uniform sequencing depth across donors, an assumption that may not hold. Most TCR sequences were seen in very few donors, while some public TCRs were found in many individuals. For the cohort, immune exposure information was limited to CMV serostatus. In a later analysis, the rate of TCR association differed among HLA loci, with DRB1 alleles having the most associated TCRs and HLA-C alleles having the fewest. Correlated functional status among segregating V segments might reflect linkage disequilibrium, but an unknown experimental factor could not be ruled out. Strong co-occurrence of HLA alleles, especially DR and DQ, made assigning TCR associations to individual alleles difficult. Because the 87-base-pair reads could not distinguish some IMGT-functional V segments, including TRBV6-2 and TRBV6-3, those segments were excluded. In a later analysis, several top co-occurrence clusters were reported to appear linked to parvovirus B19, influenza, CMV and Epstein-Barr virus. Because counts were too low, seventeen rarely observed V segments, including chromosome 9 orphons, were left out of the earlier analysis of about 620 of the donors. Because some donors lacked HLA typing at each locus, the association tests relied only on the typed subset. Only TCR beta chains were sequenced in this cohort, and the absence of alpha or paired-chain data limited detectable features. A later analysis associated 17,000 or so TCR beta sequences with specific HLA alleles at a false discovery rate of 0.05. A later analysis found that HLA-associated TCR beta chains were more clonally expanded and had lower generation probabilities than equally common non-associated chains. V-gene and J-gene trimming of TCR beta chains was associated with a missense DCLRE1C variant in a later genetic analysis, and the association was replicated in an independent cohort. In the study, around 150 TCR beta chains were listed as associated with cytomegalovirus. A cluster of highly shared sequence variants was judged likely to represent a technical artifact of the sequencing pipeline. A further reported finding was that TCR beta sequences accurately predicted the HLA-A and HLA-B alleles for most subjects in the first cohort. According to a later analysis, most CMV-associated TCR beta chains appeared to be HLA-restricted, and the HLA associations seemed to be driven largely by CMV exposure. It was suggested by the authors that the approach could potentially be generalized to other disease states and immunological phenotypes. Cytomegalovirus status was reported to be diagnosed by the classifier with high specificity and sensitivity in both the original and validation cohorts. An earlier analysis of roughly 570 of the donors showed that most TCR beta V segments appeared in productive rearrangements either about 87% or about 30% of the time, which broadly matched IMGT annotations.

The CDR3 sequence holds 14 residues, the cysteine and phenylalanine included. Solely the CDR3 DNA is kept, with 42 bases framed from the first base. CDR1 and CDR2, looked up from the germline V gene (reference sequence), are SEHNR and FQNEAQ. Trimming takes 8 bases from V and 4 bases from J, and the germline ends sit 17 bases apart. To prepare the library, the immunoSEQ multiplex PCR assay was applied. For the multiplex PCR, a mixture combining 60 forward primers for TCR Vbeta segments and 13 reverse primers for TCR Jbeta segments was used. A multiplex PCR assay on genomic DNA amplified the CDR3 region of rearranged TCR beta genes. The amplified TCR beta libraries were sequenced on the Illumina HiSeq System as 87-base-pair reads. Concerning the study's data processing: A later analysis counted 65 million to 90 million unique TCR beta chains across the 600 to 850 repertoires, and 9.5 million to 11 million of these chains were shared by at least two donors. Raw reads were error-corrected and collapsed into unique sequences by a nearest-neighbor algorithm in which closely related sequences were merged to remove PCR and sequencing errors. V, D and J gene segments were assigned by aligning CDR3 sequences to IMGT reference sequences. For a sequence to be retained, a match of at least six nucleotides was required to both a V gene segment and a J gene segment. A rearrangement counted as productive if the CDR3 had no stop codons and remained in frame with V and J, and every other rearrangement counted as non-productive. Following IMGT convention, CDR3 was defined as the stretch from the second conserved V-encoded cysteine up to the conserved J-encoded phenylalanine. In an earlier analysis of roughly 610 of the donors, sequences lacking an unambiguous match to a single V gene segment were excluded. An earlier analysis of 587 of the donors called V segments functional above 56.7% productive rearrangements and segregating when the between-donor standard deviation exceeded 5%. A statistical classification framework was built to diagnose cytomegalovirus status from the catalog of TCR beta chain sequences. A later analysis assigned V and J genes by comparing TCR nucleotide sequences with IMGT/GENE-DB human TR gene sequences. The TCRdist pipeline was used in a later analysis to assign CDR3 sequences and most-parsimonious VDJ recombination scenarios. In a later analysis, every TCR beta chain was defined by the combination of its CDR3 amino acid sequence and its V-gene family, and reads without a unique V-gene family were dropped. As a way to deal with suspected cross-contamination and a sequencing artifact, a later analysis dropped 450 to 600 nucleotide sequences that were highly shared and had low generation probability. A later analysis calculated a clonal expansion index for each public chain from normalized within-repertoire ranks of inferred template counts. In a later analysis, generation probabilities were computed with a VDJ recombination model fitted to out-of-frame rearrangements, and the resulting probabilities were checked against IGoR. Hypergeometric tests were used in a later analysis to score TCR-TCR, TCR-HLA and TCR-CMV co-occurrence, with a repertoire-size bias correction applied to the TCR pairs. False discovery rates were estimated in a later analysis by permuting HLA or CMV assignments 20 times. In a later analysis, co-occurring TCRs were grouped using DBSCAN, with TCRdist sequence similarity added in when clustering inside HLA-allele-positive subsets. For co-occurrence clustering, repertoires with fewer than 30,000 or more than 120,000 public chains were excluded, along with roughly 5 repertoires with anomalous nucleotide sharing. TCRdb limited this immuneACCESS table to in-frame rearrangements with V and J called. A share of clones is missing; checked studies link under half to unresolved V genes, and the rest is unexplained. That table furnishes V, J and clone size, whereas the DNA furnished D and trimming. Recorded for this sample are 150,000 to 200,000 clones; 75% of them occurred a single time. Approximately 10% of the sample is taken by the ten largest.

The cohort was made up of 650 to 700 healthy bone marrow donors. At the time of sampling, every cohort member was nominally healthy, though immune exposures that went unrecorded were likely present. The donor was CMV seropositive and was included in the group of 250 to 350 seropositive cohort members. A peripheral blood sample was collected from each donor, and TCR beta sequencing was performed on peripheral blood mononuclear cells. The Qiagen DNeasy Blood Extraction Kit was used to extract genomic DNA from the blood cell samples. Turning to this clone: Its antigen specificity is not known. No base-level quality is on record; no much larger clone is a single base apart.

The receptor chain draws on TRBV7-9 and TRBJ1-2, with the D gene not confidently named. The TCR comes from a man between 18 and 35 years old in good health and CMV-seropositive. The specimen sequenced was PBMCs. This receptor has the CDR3 CASYGSENTYGYTF. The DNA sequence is TGTGCCAGCTACGGATCGGAGAACACCTATGGCTACACCTTC. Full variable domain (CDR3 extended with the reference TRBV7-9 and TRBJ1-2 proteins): DTGVSQNPRHKITKRGQNVTFRCDPISEHNRLYWYRQTLGQGPEFLTYFQNEAQLEKSRLLSDRFSAERPKGSFSTLEIQRTEQGDSAMYLCASYGSENTYGYTFGSGTRLTVV.